A single sample gave rise to the 19 T cell receptor beta chains below, sequenced in a study of early T cells in non-severe SARS-CoV-2 infection. One entry per CDR3 protein, called by TCRdb with MiXCR from the 5' RACE reads. Of 65,000 to 95,000 distinct CDR3 sequences in the sample, 9.5% to 15% are singletons; the top ten hold around 16%. The source material was whole blood, sampled at baseline. These receptors all come from an adult who was a healthcare worker with PCR-confirmed SARS-CoV-2 infection or an uninfected control (not recorded which). The donor label of this sample is uncertain.

The chain is built from TRBV11-3 and TRBJ1-2, with D unresolved. This CDR3 region has 15 residues. Per the germline V gene, CDR1 is SGHNT and CDR2 is YENEEA. Trimming took off 10 bases at V and 1 base at J, with 19 bases between the two ends. The CDR3 sequence: CANSTHPGHNYGYTF. Written as DNA, the CDR3 is TGTGCCAACAGTACCCATCCAGGTCATAACTATGGCTACACCTTC. The complete variable domain, with remaining parts taken from reference TRBV11-3 and TRBJ1-2, reads EAGVVQSPRYKIIEKKQPVAFWCNPISGHNTLYWYLQNLGQGPELLIRYENEEAVDDSQLPKDRFSAERLKGVDSTLKIQPAELGDSAVYLCANSTHPGHNYGYTFGSGTRLTVV.

The rearrangement uses TRBV19 and TRBJ1-5; no reliable D call. There are 15 residues in the CDR3. Germline V CDR1 and CDR2: LNHDA, SQIVND (reference sequence). Trimming took off 7 bases at V and 3 bases at J, with 16 bases between the two ends. As DNA, the CDR3 is TGTGCCAGTACGATCACGCGTTCACACAATCAGCCCCAGCATTTT. Residues: CASTITRSHNQPQHF.

The CDR3 spells CASSQMTANTEAFF. The CDR3 nucleotides are TGCGCCAGCAGCCAAATGACAGCCAACACTGAAGCTTTCTTT. The chain is built from TRBV4-3 and TRBJ1-1; D might be TRBD1 (5 bases). Germline CDR1 is LGHNA and CDR2 is YSLEER. This CDR3 spans 14 amino acids. V dropped 2 bases and J dropped 2 bases, with 9 bases sitting between them.

This clonotype was recorded a few times. The rearrangement joins TRBV4-3 to TRBJ2-7; tentatively, D is TRBD1 or TRBD2 (7 bases each). Germline CDR1 and CDR2: LGHNA and YSLEER. V was clipped by 0 bases and J by 4 bases, with 13 bases between them. The CDR3 covers 15 residues. CDR3: CASSQEHRGGYEQYF. The CDR3 DNA follows: TGCGCCAGCAGCCAAGAACACAGGGGAGGGTACGAGCAGTACTTC.

The chain combines TRBV29-1 with TRBJ1-2; 7 nucleotides line up with TRBD1. V gave up 4 bases and J gave up 7 bases; unmatched junction bases: 12. This CDR3 has 14 amino acids. Germline V CDR1 and CDR2: SQVTM, ANQGSEA. CDR3 protein: CSVADGRQGGGYTF. CDR3 nucleotides: TGCAGCGTTGCGGATGGGAGACAGGGTGGTGGCTACACCTTC.

The chain has TRBV19 and TRBJ1-2; TRBD1 aligns across 10 bases. The CDR3 length is 18 residues. V dropped 7 bases and J dropped 4; count of bases not matched to a gene: 18. Germline V gene data show CDR1 as LNHDA and CDR2 as SQIVND (reference sequence). The CDR3 bases are TGTGCCAGTATCCTTACCGGGACAGGGGTGGGGTACGGCTATGGCTACACCTTC. Amino acid sequence: CASILTGTGVGYGYGYTF.

This clonotype was found many times. The chain is built from TRBV9 and TRBJ2-1, with 12 bases aligning to TRBD2. The CDR3 totals 16 residues. V lost 0 bases and J lost 9; bases outside the gene matches: 7. Germline values: CDR1 SGDLS, CDR2 YYNGEE. CDR3 in DNA: TGTGCCAGCAGCGTAGTGGCTAGCGGGGGGGAAGGTGAGCAGTTCTTC. Encoded protein: CASSVVASGGEGEQFF.

The chain couples TRBV15 to TRBJ2-7; D possibly corresponds to TRBD1 (5 bases). V was trimmed by 0 bases and J by 7 bases, leaving 7 bases between them. Germline values: CDR1 LNHNV, CDR2 YYDKDF (reference sequence). CDR3 length: 12 residues. The CDR3 bases are TGTGCCACCAGCAGAGATAGGGGTGAGCAGTACTTC. Protein sequence: CATSRDRGEQYF.

V usage is TRBV12-3 or TRBV12-4 and J usage is TRBJ2-7, with D maybe TRBD2 (6 bases). Between the trimmed V and J ends, which lost 5 bases and 6 bases, there was a span of 14 bases. The CDR3 contains 13 residues. DNA for the CDR3: TGTGCCAGCAGTGCCTCGGGGGTCGGCGAGCAGTACTTC. Residues: CASSASGVGEQYF.

The table lists this clonotype with many counts. The rearrangement uses TRBV3-1 and TRBJ1-2; D uncertain. Germline V gives CDR1 LGHDT, CDR2 YNNKEL (reference sequence). This CDR3 has 13 amino acids. Trimming removed 2 bases from V and 8 bases from J, with 12 bases in between. This CDR3 is CASSQRAGGGYTF. CDR3 bases: TGTGCCAGCAGCCAAAGGGCCGGAGGGGGCTACACCTTC.

This chain uses TRBV24-1 with TRBJ2-1, with 8 bases identical to TRBD2. The trim removed 3 bases at V and 5 bases at J, leaving 8 bases unmatched. This CDR3 has 16 amino acids. Looked up from germline, CDR1 is KGHDR and CDR2 is SFDVKD. The CDR3 loop reads CATSDPKTSVNNEQFF. The DNA of the CDR3 is TGTGCCACCAGTGATCCGAAGACTAGCGTAAACAATGAGCAGTTCTTC.

This clonotype came up a few times. CDR3 sequence: CASSHKGGNYGYTF. In nucleotides, the CDR3 is TGTGCCAGCAGCCATAAGGGGGGAAACTATGGCTACACCTTC. The chain is built from TRBV7-8 and TRBJ1-2, with TRBD1 as a possible D gene (6 bases). Trimming removed 5 bases at V and 2 bases at J, with 12 bases between. This CDR3 contains 14 residues. Germline-derived CDR1 and CDR2 are SGHVS and FQNEAQ. The whole variable domain, remainder taken from reference TRBV7-8 and TRBJ1-2, is GAGVSQSPRYKVAKRGQDVALRCDPISGHVSLFWYQQALGQGPEFLTYFQNEAQLDKSGLPSDRFFAERPEGSVSTLKIQRTQQEDSAVYLCASSHKGGNYGYTFGSGTRLTVV.

This clonotype was picked up many times. This chain links TRBV12-3 or TRBV12-4 with TRBJ2-3; 8 bases fit TRBD2. V shed 5 bases and J 3 bases; nucleotides not matched to a gene: 1. This CDR3 is 13 amino acids long. This CDR3 reads CASSSGRTDTQYF. CDR3 in DNA: TGTGCCAGCAGTAGCGGGAGAACAGATACGCAGTATTTT.

This clonotype was recorded many times. The chain has TRBV5-6 and TRBJ2-5, with unresolved D. CDR1 and CDR2 from the germline V gene are SGHDT and YYEEEE. Trimming took 2 bases from V and 4 from J, leaving 12 bases between them. This CDR3 contains 14 residues. The DNA of the CDR3 is TGTGCCAGCAGCTTAGTGGCGAGGCGAGAGACCCAGTACTTC. Its translation: CASSLVARRETQYF.

This clonotype was seen only a few times. The V call is TRBV20-1, the J call TRBJ2-1; no definite D call. Trimming pared 3 bases from V and 3 bases from J, leaving 12 bases between. CDR1 DFQATT and CDR2 SNEGSKA come from the germline V gene (reference sequence). The CDR3 is made up of 14 amino acids. Here the CDR3 DNA reads TGCAGTGCTAGTTCGGCCCGAGACTACAATGAGCAGTTCTTC. Encoded protein: CSASSARDYNEQFF.

The gene calls are TRBV6-5 and TRBJ2-1; D unresolved. Germline V gives CDR1 MNHEY, CDR2 SVGAGI. Trimming stripped 4 bases from V and 4 bases from J, with 8 bases between. The CDR3 has 13 residues. The CDR3 loop is CASSWALYNEQFF. CDR3 DNA sequence: TGTGCCAGCAGTTGGGCTTTATACAATGAGCAGTTCTTC.

This clonotype was observed a few times. The chain couples TRBV10-2 to TRBJ1-1; a weak D match, TRBD1 (5 bases). The CDR3 runs 11 residues. V was cut by 7 bases and J by 7 bases, with 10 bases left in between. Germline V CDR1 and CDR2: WSHSY, SAAADI. The CDR3 DNA reads TGCGCCAGCATGAAGGGGATTGAAGCTTTCTTT. As protein: CASMKGIEAFF.

Only a few counts were recorded for this clonotype. V and J are TRBV15 and TRBJ2-1, with a possible D match to TRBD2 (6 bases). Trimming removed 5 bases at V and 7 bases at J, with 12 bases between. The CDR3 length is 13 residues. CDR1 is LNHNV and CDR2 is YYDKDF in the germline V gene (reference sequence). DNA of the CDR3: TGTGCCACCAGCTCCCGACTAGAGAATGAGCAGTTCTTC. It encodes CATSSRLENEQFF.

The chain joins TRBV6-6 to TRBJ1-1, with no clear D. CDR3 length: 15 amino acids. V gave up 4 bases and J gave up 0 bases, with 12 bases separating them. CDR1 is MNHNY and CDR2 is SVGAGI in the germline V gene (reference sequence). Here the CDR3 DNA reads TGTGCCAGCAGTTCTAACTTCGACATGAACACTGAAGCTTTCTTT. Its protein product is CASSSNFDMNTEAFF.